The clone carrying this T cell receptor (beta chain) was seen a few times. What it recognizes is unknown. This entry comes from a study of response to subunit inactivated influenza vaccine. Trimming cost V 8 bases and J 4 bases; bases outside gene matches: 7. This CDR3 comprises 14 residues. Germline V lookup: CDR1 MNHNS, CDR2 SASEGT. Study findings and constraints: T cells newly recruited by each seasonal influenza vaccination are few, the authors suggested.

One entry per CDR3 protein results from TCRdb running MiXCR on the RT-PCR reads. The table has about 480,000 distinct CDR3 sequences, over 9.5% seen once; the top ten hold 12%. The sequence came from a man aged 45 to 65 who received an inactivated influenza vaccine. This chain connects TRBV6-1 to TRBJ1-1, with 10 positions matching TRBD1. The material sequenced was PBMCs from blood, taken about 40 days after vaccination. The CDR3 region is CASGTGESGTEAFF. CDR3 DNA: TGTGCCAGCGGGACAGGGGAGTCGGGCACTGAAGCTTTCTTT.